The sequence of this T cell receptor (beta chain) was determined in a study of blood T cell repertoires in COVID-19. The cohort comprised adults aged roughly 18 to 95 years residing in about two dozen US areas. In assigning cohorts, the study relied on participant-reported clinical history. Before being deemed recovered, Cohort 3 donors had two negative PCRs, clearance, or symptom resolution. V was pared by 5 bases and J by 5 bases, with 5 bases of the junction left unmatched. Looked up from germline, CDR1 is SNHLY and CDR2 is FYNNEI. This CDR3 spans 14 amino acids. The protocol was immunoSEQ multiplex PCR, while the TCRdb copy is restricted to in-frame clones and leaves out a portion. Here the sample spans under 350,000 clones, around 90% being singletons.

This TCR was recovered from a woman in her forties who had recovered from COVID-19. The chain joins TRBV2 to TRBJ1-5, with TRBD1 identical over 8 bases. The sequenced sample was PBMCs or T cells enriched from blood (not recorded which). The DNA of the CDR3 is TGTGCCAGCAGTCTTGTACAGGGGGATCAGCCCCAGCATTTT. It translates to CASSLVQGDQPQHF.